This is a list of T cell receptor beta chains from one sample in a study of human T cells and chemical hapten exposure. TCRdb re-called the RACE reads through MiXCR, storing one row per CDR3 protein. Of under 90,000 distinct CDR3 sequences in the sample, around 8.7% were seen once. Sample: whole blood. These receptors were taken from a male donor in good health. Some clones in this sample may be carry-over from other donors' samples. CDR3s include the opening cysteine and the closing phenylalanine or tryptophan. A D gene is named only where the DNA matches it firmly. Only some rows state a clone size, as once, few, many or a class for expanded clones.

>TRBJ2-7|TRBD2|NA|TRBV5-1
CASSYGLARPSYEQYF
TGCGCCAGCAGCTACGGACTAGCGCGACCGTCCTACGAGCAGTACTTC
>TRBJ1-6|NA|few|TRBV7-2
CASSPQQGSDSPLHF
TGTGCCAGCAGCCCCCAGCAGGGTAGTGATTCACCCCTCCACTTT
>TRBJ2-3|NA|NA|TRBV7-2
CASSLEIFGTDTQYF
TGTGCCAGCAGCTTGGAGATCTTCGGCACAGATACGCAGTATTTT
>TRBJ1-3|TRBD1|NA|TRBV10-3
CAIMGQLGNTIYF
TGTGCCATCATGGGACAGCTTGGAAACACCATATATTTT
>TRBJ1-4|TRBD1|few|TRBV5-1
CASSPWTGDEKLFF
TGCGCCAGCAGCCCGTGGACAGGGGATGAAAAACTGTTTTTT
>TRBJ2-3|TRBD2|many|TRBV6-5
CASSPIAGKTDTQYF
TGTGCCAGCAGTCCAATAGCGGGGAAGACAGATACGCAGTATTTT
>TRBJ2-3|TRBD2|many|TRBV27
CASTPTGLAGAYSTDTQYF
TGTGCCAGCACGCCCACCGGGCTAGCGGGAGCCTACAGCACAGATACGCAGTATTTT
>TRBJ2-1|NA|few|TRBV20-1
CSAAQGREIQFF
TGCAGTGCTGCACAGGGGAGGGAGATTCAGTTCTTC
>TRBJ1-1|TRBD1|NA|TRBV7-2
CASSLVGTGAMNTEAFF
TGTGCCAGCAGCTTAGTCGGGACAGGGGCCATGAACACTGAAGCTTTCTTT
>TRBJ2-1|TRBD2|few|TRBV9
CASSAGLAGYNEQFF
TGTGCCAGCAGCGCAGGACTAGCGGGATACAATGAGCAGTTCTTC
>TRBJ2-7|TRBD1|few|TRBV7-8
CASSMDRVGDEQYF
TGTGCCAGCAGCATGGACAGGGTTGGCGACGAGCAGTACTTC
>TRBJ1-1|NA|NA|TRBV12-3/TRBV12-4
CASSLRGLNTEAFF
TGTGCCAGCAGTTTACGGGGGCTTAACACTGAAGCTTTCTTT
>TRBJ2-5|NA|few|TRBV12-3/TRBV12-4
CASSPAVRETQYF
TGTGCCAGCAGCCCGGCGGTCCGGGAGACCCAGTACTTC
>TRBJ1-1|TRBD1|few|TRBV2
CASSLDREWAGAFF
TGTGCCAGCAGTTTAGACAGGGAGTGGGCCGGGGCTTTCTTT
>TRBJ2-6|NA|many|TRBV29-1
CSVEGRGANVLTF
TGCAGCGTTGAGGGTCGTGGGGCCAACGTCCTGACTTTC
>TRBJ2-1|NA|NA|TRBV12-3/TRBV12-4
CASRSQGWESSGEQFF
TGTGCCAGCCGCAGCCAGGGATGGGAGTCGAGTGGTGAGCAGTTCTTC
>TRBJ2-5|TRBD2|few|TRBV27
CASSLLGQAGGETQYF
TGTGCCAGCAGTTTGCTTGGACAAGCGGGGGGGGAGACCCAGTACTTC
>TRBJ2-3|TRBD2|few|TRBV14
CASSQVLAGATDTQYF
TGTGCCAGCAGCCAAGTGCTAGCGGGAGCCACAGATACGCAGTATTTT
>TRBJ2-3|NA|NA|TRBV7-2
CASRRAGTQVADTQYF
TGTGCCAGCAGGAGGGCTGGGACTCAGGTGGCAGATACGCAGTATTTT
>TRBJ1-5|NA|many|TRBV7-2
CASSYGDSNQPQHF
TGTGCCAGCAGCTACGGAGATAGCAATCAGCCCCAGCATTTT
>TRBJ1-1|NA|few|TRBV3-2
CASSPGTKMNTEAFF
TGTGCCAGCAGTCCCGGGACAAAAATGAACACTGAAGCTTTCTTT
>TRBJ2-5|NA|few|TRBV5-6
CASSPRRGTQYF
TGTGCCAGCAGCCCCAGGAGAGGGACCCAGTACTTC
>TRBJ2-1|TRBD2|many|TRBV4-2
CASSQAGTSGVRNEQFF
TGTGCCAGCAGCCAAGCGGGGACTAGCGGGGTGAGGAATGAGCAGTTCTTC
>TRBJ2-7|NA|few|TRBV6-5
CASSNRDAAYEQYF
TGTGCCAGCAGTAACCGGGACGCAGCCTACGAGCAGTACTTC
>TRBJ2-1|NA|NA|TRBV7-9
CASSLARGSSYNEQFF
TGTGCCAGCAGCTTGGCAAGAGGGAGCTCCTACAATGAGCAGTTCTTC
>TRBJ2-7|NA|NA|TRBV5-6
CASSLQGPTEQYF
TGTGCCAGCAGCTTGCAGGGTCCAACCGAGCAGTACTTC
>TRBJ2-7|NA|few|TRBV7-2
CASSLTGVPYEQYF
TGTGCCAGCAGCTTAACGGGAGTTCCCTACGAGCAGTACTTC
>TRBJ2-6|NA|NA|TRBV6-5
CASSYPVPSGANVLTF
TGTGCCAGCAGTTATCCCGTACCCTCTGGGGCCAACGTCCTGACTTTC
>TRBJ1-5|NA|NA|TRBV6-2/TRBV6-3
CASSHHGSNQPQHF
TGTGCCAGCAGTCATCACGGGAGCAATCAGCCCCAGCATTTT
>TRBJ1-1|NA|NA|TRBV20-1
CSALKGQMNTEAFF
TGCAGTGCTCTAAAGGGGCAGATGAACACTGAAGCTTTCTTT
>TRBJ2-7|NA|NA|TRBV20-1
CSARNRSLRGEQYF
TGCAGTGCTAGGAACAGATCTCTGAGGGGCGAGCAGTACTTC
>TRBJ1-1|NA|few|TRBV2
CASKGGRTNTEAFF
TGTGCCAGCAAAGGAGGCAGAACGAACACTGAAGCTTTCTTT
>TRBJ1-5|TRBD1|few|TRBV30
CACGTGNSQPQHF
TGTGCCTGCGGGACAGGGAACAGTCAGCCCCAGCATTTT
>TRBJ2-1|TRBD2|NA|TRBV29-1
CSVEGGVEQFF
TGCAGCGTTGAGGGGGGGGTTGAGCAGTTCTTC
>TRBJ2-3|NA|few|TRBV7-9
CASSFPPPATQYF
TGTGCCAGCAGCTTTCCCCCCCCGGCTACGCAGTATTTT
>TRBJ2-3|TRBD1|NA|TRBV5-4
CASSGTGSTDTQYF
TGTGCCAGCAGCGGGACAGGGAGCACAGATACGCAGTATTTT
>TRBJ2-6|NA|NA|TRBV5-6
CASSLRQSSGANVLTF
TGTGCCAGCAGCTTAAGACAGAGCTCTGGGGCCAACGTCCTGACTTTC
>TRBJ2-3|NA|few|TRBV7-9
CALGGAGTDTQYF
TGTGCCTTAGGGGGGGCTGGCACAGATACGCAGTATTTT
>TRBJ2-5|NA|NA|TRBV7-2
CASSLAGRETQYF
TGTGCCAGCAGCTTAGCAGGTCGTGAGACCCAGTACTTC
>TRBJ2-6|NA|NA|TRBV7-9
CASTPRARSSGANVLTF
TGTGCCAGCACCCCCAGGGCTAGGAGCTCTGGGGCCAACGTCCTGACTTTC
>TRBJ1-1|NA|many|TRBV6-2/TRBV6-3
CASSRNMNTEAFF
TGTGCCAGCAGCAGAAACATGAACACTGAAGCTTTCTTT
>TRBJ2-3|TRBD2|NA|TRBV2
CASSETSGSPDTQYF
TGTGCCAGCAGTGAGACTAGCGGGAGCCCAGATACGCAGTATTTT
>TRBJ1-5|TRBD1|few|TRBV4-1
CASSQGQGASNQPQHF
TGCGCCAGCAGCCAAGGACAGGGGGCGAGCAATCAGCCCCAGCATTTT
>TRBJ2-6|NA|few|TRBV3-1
CASSQMGPSSGANVLTF
TGTGCCAGCAGCCAGATGGGACCGAGCTCTGGGGCCAACGTCCTGACTTTC
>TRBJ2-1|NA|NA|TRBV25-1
CASSGDPGGPNEQFF
TGTGCCAGCAGTGGGGACCCCGGGGGGCCCAATGAGCAGTTCTTC
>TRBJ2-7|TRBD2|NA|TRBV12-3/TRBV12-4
CASSSPSGRHYEQYF
TGTGCCAGCAGTTCACCTAGCGGGAGGCACTACGAGCAGTACTTC
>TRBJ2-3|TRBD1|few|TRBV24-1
CATSDSGQGTDTQYF
TGTGCCACCAGTGATTCTGGACAGGGCACAGATACGCAGTATTTT
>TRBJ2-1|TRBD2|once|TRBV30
CACLAGGYNEQFF
TGTGCCTGTCTAGCGGGAGGGTACAATGAGCAGTTCTTC